This T cell receptor beta chain was documented in a study of lymphopenia after photon versus proton radiotherapy. The germline V and J ends were trimmed by 6 bases and 4 bases, with 9 bases remaining between them. Germline lookup yields CDR1 SNHLY and CDR2 FYNNEI. This CDR3 comprises 13 residues. A single count supports this clone. Its antigen remains unidentified. Whole-study results and caveats: Under photons, naive T cells and diversity fell while effector/memory populations rose. Oligoclonal CD8+ Temra expansion after nadir drove photon patients' diversity drop.

Sequenced by immunoSEQ multiplex PCR; TCRdb stores in-frame clones only, minus some. The sample contains under 35,000 clones, roughly 87% of which appear only once. This clonotype originated in a woman in her 70s with pancreatic cancer. Some clones in this sample may be carry-over from other donors' samples. Sequences were derived from peripheral blood, sampled from a patient treated with proton-based radiotherapy. The chain employs TRBV2 and TRBJ2-2; no reliable D call. CDR3 sequence: CASSVQATGELFF. The CDR3 nucleotides are TGTGCCAGCAGCGTGCAAGCCACCGGGGAGCTGTTTTTT.